A single sample gave rise to the 22 T cell receptor beta chains below, sequenced in a study of blood T cells in healthy people across ages. A second about 7 to 11 cycle PCR used barcoded and J-beta primers. TCRdb re-called the 5' RACE reads with MiXCR, one entry per CDR3 protein. The sample lists 710,000 or so distinct CDR3 sequences, 32% occurring once. Sample: blood. The receptors originated from a woman at least 80 years old in good health.

This clonotype has a count of ten or more. This chain joins TRBV6-5 and TRBJ2-1; no definite D call. The CDR3 sequence is 11 residues long. Trimming left V 6 bases short and J 10 bases short, with 10 bases between. The germline V gene has CDR1 MNHEY and CDR2 SVGAGI. The DNA for the CDR3 is TGTGCCAGCAGCCGCGGTCGGGAGCAGTTCTTC. Translating it yields CASSRGREQFF.

This clonotype was detected a few times. This may stem from a read error, because a much larger clone lies one nucleotide away. This chain joins TRBV4-1 and TRBJ2-5; 13 nucleotides match TRBD2. The germline V gene encodes CDR1 MGHRA and CDR2 YSYEKL. With V trimmed by 1 base and J by 7 bases, 9 bases remained unmatched. The CDR3 sequence is 17 residues long. CDR3 DNA sequence: TGCGCCAGCAGCCAAGCTGGGACTAGCGGGGTGACGGGGACCCAGTACTTC. As protein: CASSQAGTSGVTGTQYF.

This clonotype came up a few times. The chain joins TRBV28 to TRBJ1-6, with no clear D. The V end lost 2 bases, the J end lost 10 bases, and 15 bases lay between the germline ends. Germline CDR1 MDHEN, CDR2 SYDVKM. The CDR3 loop spans 15 amino acids. The CDR3 DNA reads as TGTGCCAGCAGTTTACGCGTGGGTTTAGGGTCACCCCTCCACTTT. This encodes CASSLRVGLGSPLHF.

This clonotype was observed at least ten times. This chain uses TRBV9 with TRBJ2-7; 9 bases line up with TRBD1. Unmatched junction bases numbered 11, after V lost 3 bases and J lost 7 bases. Germline loops: CDR1 SGDLS, CDR2 YYNGEE. The CDR3 runs to 15 residues. CDR3 DNA sequence: TGTGCCAGCAGCGCGCCGGGACAGGGCCCCAGGGAGCAGTACTTC. Its translation is CASSAPGQGPREQYF.

This chain links TRBV6-1 with TRBJ2-7; maybe TRBD2 (5 bases). The DNA end is a closer match to TRBJ2-5, so the J assignment may be wrong. CDR1 is MNHNS, CDR2 SASEGT, per germline. The CDR3 loop spans 13 amino acids. The CDR3 DNA is TGTGCCAGCCGGGAACTTTCGGTAGAGACCCAGTACTTC. It codes for CASRELSVETQYF.

This clonotype has ten or more counts. The rearrangement uses TRBV5-1 and TRBJ2-1; 7 bases align to TRBD2. The CDR3 extends over 15 amino acids. Trimming at V came to 4 bases and at J to 0 bases, leaving 4 bases not matched to a gene. CDR1 SGHRS and CDR2 YFSETQ come from the germline V gene. The chain's CDR3 is CASSPRGDSYNEQFF. Written as DNA, the CDR3 is TGCGCCAGCAGCCCTCGGGGGGACTCCTACAATGAGCAGTTCTTC.

This clonotype has ten or more counts. The chain is built from TRBV20-1 and TRBJ1-4; D possibly corresponds to TRBD1 (6 bases). Germline CDR1 is DFQATT and CDR2 is SNEGSKA (reference sequence). The V and J ends lost 6 bases and 3 bases respectively, with 11 bases between them. This CDR3 region has 13 residues. CDR3: CSAKGGANEKLFF. The CDR3 DNA reads TGCAGTGCGAAAGGGGGGGCTAATGAAAAACTGTTTTTT.

This clonotype was observed many times. The chain couples TRBV2 to TRBJ2-6, with unresolved D. CDR1 SNHLY and CDR2 FYNNEI come from the germline V gene. This CDR3 has 16 amino acids. The V and J ends lost 3 bases and 0 bases respectively, with 9 bases between them. This chain's CDR3 is CASSENTYSGANVLTF. The CDR3 coding sequence is TGTGCCAGCAGTGAGAACACGTACTCTGGGGCCAACGTCCTGACTTTC.

This clonotype was seen many times. The chain uses TRBV9 and TRBJ2-5; 8 bases fit TRBD1. CDR1 is SGDLS, CDR2 YYNGEE, per germline. The CDR3 consists of 15 residues. J was trimmed by 5 bases and V by 0 bases; bases with no gene match: 6. CDR3 nucleotide sequence: TGTGCCAGCAGCGTAGATGTAACAGGGGGGGAGACCCAGTACTTC. This gives the protein CASSVDVTGGETQYF.

This clonotype was counted many times. The rearrangement uses TRBV5-1 and TRBJ2-7, with 9 bases fitting TRBD1. The CDR3 has 14 residues. V trimming: 4 bases; J trimming: 4 bases; junction bases outside the gene matches: 6. Germline CDR1 is SGHRS and CDR2 is YFSETQ. CDR3 loop: CASSVHRGPYEQYF. The DNA for the CDR3 is TGCGCCAGCAGCGTACACAGGGGGCCATACGAGCAGTACTTC.

At least ten counts were recorded for this clonotype. The gene calls are TRBV6-5 and TRBJ2-7, with a weak D call TRBD1 (6 bases). The CDR3 covers 12 residues. In germline, CDR1 is MNHEY, CDR2 SVGAGI. The V gene lost 6 bases and the J gene lost 3 bases, with 9 bases spanning the gap. Written as DNA, the CDR3 is TGTGCCAGCAGGGAAGGGGGCTACGAGCAGTACTTC. It yields the protein CASREGGYEQYF.

This clonotype was counted many times. The rearrangement joins TRBV6-2 or TRBV6-3 to TRBJ1-2; D not resolved. The CDR3 totals 13 residues. V was clipped by 5 bases and J by 6 bases, with 13 bases between them. Germline assignment: CDR1 MNHEY and CDR2 SVGEGT. As DNA, the CDR3 is TGTGCCAGCAGTCTTGACAACGTTGATGGCTACACCTTC. Translating gives CASSLDNVDGYTF.

The CDR3 loop reads CASSPRTQGYGYTF. The CDR3 DNA follows: TGTGCCAGCAGCCCCCGAACCCAAGGGTATGGCTACACCTTC. This chain uses TRBV11-2 with TRBJ1-2; D gene uncertain. V lost 5 bases, J lost 5 bases, and 15 bases lay in between. The CDR3 spans 14 residues. CDR1 is SGHAT and CDR2 is FQNNGV in the germline V gene.

To note about this clonotype: A read error may produce the germline difference seen at one junction end. The chain combines TRBV5-1 with TRBJ2-2; TRBD1 is a possible D gene (6 bases). Germline-derived CDR1 and CDR2 are SGHRS and YFSETQ. This CDR3 contains 15 residues. CDR3 sequence reads: CASSLRSWDTGERFF. For the CDR3, the DNA is TGCGCCAGCAGCTTGCGGAGTTGGGACACCGGGGAGCGGTTTTTT. Together with reference TRBV5-1 and TRBJ2-2, the CDR3 gives the full variable domain: KAGVTQTPRYLIKTRGQQVTLSCSPISGHRSVSWYQQTPGQGLQFLFEYFSETQRNKGNFPGRFSGRQFSNSRSEMNVSTLELGDSALYLCASSLRSWDTGERFFGEGSRLTVL.

There are many counts of this clonotype. The V and J genes are TRBV29-1 and TRBJ2-5; perhaps TRBD1 as D (6 bases). The CDR3 contains 14 residues. Trimming removed 6 bases at V and 3 bases at J, with 17 bases between. Germline V gene lookup returns CDR1 SQVTM and CDR2 ANQGSEA. CDR3 sequence reads: CSVTKGERKETQYF. CDR3 nucleotides: TGCAGCGTAACAAAGGGGGAAAGGAAAGAGACCCAGTACTTC.

V gene TRBV30 combines with J gene TRBJ2-4, with D unresolved. The J call may be faulty, since TRBJ2-7 better matches the DNA end. This CDR3 has 13 amino acids. Germline V CDR1 and CDR2: GTSNPN, SVGIG (reference sequence). The CDR3 DNA reads TGTGCCTGGAGTGTACTTTCGGTTTACGAGCAGTACTTC. This sequence encodes CAWSVLSVYEQYF.

The sample holds a few counts of this clonotype. V usage is TRBV28 and J usage is TRBJ2-1; 9 bases map to TRBD2. CDR3 size: 13 residues. Trimming at V came to 2 bases and at J to 13 bases, leaving 6 bases not matched to a gene. Germline loops: CDR1 MDHEN, CDR2 SYDVKM. CDR3 bases: TGTGCCAGCAGTTTACGCGGGGGGGAGACCCAGTTCTTC. It specifies CASSLRGGETQFF.

This clonotype was found many times. V is TRBV15 and J is TRBJ2-3; D possibly matches TRBD1 or TRBD2 (5 bases each). CDR1 and CDR2 from the germline V gene are LNHNV and YYDKDF (reference sequence). This CDR3 contains 17 residues. Trimming shortened V by 0 bases and J by 6 bases, and 19 bases separated the two germline ends. CDR3 in amino acids: CATSRDLEWKGTDTQYF. The CDR3 nucleotides read TGTGCCACCAGCAGAGATCTCGAATGGAAAGGGACCGATACGCAGTATTTT.

Points on this clonotype: A much larger clone lies a single base off, so this may be a read error. The rearrangement uses TRBV19 and TRBJ2-1, with a weak D call TRBD1 (6 bases). The DNA end is more similar to TRBJ2-7, so the J call may be wrong. The CDR3 is 16 residues long. Germline assignment: CDR1 LNHDA and CDR2 SQIVND (reference sequence). The CDR3 nucleotides read TGTGCCAGCAGACACCTAGGGCAGGGGCCGGGCAATGAGCAGTACTTC. Its protein is CASRHLGQGPGNEQYF.

The CDR3 DNA is TGTGCCAGCAGCCAGCAGGAGGGGCGAGGCTACGAGCAGTACTTC. Its translation: CASSQQEGRGYEQYF. The chain employs TRBV13 and TRBJ2-7; possible D gene TRBD2, 6 bases. V was trimmed by 5 bases and J by 3 bases, leaving 17 bases between them. In germline, CDR1 is PRHDT, CDR2 FYEKMQ (reference sequence). There are 15 residues in the CDR3.

At least ten counts were recorded for this clonotype. The chain is built from TRBV5-1 and TRBJ2-3; no definite D call. Germline CDR1 and CDR2: SGHRS and YFSETQ. This CDR3 contains 12 residues. Trimming shortened V by 3 bases and J by 5 bases, and 7 bases separated the two germline ends. This CDR3 is CASSSTLDTQYF. The CDR3 nucleotides read TGCGCCAGCAGCTCAACCTTAGATACGCAGTATTTT.

This chain connects TRBV19 to TRBJ1-5, with D unresolved. The CDR3 consists of 15 residues. The germline V gene has CDR1 LNHDA and CDR2 SQIVND (reference sequence). The V end was cut by 7 bases, the J end by 6 bases, with 19 bases between. CDR3: CASTMERVFGQPQHF. CDR3 nucleotides: TGTGCCAGTACCATGGAAAGGGTATTCGGTCAGCCCCAGCATTTT.